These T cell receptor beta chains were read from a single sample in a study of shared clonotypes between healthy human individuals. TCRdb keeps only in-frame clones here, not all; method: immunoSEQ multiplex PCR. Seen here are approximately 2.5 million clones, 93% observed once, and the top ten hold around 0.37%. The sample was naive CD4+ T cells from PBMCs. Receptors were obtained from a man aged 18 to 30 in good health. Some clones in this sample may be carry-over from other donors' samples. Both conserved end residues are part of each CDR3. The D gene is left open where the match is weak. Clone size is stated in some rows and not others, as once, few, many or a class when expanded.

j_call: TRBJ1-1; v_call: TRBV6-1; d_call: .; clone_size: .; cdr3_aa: CASEQEVEAFF; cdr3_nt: TGTGCCAGCGAGCAGGAAGTGGAAGCTTTCTTT
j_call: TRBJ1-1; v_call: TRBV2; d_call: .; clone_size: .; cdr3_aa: CASSATRGPTEAFF; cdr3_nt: TGTGCCAGCAGTGCGACCAGGGGTCCAACTGAAGCTTTCTTT
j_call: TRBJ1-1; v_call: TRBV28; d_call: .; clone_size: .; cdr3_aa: CAIGWENTEAFF; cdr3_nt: TGTGCCATCGGATGGGAAAACACTGAAGCTTTCTTT
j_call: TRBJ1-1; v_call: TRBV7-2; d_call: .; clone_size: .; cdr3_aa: CASSPYRGNTEAFF; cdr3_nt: TGTGCCAGCAGCCCCTACCGGGGGAACACTGAAGCTTTCTTT
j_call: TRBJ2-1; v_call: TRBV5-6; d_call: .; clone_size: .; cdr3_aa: CASSYMTGLGFF; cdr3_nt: TGTGCCAGCAGCTATATGACAGGACTAGGGTTCTTC
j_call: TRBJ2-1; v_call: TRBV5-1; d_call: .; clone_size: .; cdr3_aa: CASSLVRDEQFF; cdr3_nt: TGCGCCAGCAGCTTGGTACGGGATGAGCAGTTCTTC
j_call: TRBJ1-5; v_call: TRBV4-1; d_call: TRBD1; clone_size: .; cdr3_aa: CASSQGQVNQPQHF; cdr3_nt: TGCGCCAGCAGCCAGGGACAGGTTAATCAGCCCCAGCATTTT
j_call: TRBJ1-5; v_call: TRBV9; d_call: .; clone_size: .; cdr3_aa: CASSATGSNQPQHF; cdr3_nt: TGTGCCAGCAGCGCGACAGGTTCCAATCAGCCCCAGCATTTT
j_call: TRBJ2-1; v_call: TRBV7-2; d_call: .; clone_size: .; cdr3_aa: CASSLGPNNEQFF; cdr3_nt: TGTGCCAGCAGCTTAGGTCCGAACAATGAGCAGTTCTTC
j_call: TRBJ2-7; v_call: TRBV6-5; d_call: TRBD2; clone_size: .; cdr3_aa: CASSYRLAGIREQYF; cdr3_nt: TGTGCCAGCAGTTATAGGCTAGCGGGAATTCGCGAGCAGTACTTC
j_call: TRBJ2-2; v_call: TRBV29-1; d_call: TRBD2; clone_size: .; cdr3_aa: CSVELPGTSSGELFF; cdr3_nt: TGCAGCGTTGAATTGCCCGGGACTAGCTCCGGGGAGCTGTTTTTT
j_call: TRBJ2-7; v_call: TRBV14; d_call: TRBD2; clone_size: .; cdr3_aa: CASSQAGLAGGRYEQYF; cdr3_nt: TGTGCCAGCAGCCAAGCGGGACTAGCGGGAGGTCGGTACGAGCAGTACTTC
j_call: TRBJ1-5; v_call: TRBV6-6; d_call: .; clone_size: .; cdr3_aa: CASNQQDNQPQHF; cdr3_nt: TGTGCCAGCAACCAACAGGACAATCAGCCCCAGCATTTT
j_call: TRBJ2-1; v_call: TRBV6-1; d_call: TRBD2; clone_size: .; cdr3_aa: CASSEAQLAGDLGEQFF; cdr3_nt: TGTGCCAGCAGTGAAGCTCAACTAGCGGGAGACCTCGGTGAGCAGTTCTTC
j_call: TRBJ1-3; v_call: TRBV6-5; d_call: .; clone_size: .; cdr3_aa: CAVTGSGNTIYF; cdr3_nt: TGTGCCGTTACTGGCTCTGGAAACACCATATATTTT
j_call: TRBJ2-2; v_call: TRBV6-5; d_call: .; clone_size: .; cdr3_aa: CASRLRATGELFF; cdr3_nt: TGTGCCAGCAGATTAAGAGCCACCGGGGAGCTGTTTTTT
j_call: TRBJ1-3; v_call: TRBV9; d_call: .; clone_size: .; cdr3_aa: CASSVEAGSGNTIYF; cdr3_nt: TGTGCCAGCAGCGTAGAGGCAGGCTCTGGAAACACCATATATTTT
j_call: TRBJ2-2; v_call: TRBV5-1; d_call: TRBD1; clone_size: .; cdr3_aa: CASSGIRDRGNTGELFF; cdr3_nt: TGCGCCAGCAGTGGGATTCGGGACAGGGGAAACACCGGGGAGCTGTTTTTT
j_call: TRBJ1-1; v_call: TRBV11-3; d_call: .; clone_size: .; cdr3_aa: CASSLGRTNPVPGTEAFF; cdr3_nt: TGTGCCAGCAGCTTAGGAAGGACGAATCCAGTGCCGGGCACTGAAGCTTTCTTT
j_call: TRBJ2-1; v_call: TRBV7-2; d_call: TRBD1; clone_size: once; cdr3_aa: CASSSWTGGQQFF; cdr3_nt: TGTGCCAGCAGCTCCTGGACAGGGGGTCAGCAGTTCTTC
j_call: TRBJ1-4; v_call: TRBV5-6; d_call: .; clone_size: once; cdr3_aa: CASSGWSGRREKLFF; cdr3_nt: TGTGCCAGCAGCGGGTGGTCAGGGCGTCGTGAAAAACTGTTTTTT
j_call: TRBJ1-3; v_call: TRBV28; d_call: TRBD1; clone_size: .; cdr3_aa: CASRSGTGTGNTIYF; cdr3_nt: TGTGCCAGCAGGTCCGGGACAGGGACTGGAAACACCATATATTTT
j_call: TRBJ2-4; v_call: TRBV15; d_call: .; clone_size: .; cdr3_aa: CATSRVSQGGIQYF; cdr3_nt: TGTGCCACCAGCAGAGTTTCCCAGGGGGGCATTCAGTACTTC
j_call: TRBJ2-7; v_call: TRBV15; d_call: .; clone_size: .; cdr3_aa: CATSRDLGSYEQYF; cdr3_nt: TGTGCCACCAGCAGAGATCTGGGCAGCTACGAGCAGTACTTC
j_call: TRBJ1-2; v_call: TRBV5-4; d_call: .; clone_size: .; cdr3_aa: CASSLGGISNYGYTF; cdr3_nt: TGTGCCAGCAGCTTGGGGGGGATTTCTAACTATGGCTACACCTTC
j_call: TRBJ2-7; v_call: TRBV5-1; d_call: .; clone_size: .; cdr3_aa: CASSLLGHPIEVGEQYF; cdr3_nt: TGCGCCAGCAGCTTGTTGGGTCATCCTATCGAAGTGGGGGAGCAGTACTTC
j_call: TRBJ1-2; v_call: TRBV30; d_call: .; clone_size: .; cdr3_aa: CAWSAGAKIGYTF; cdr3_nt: TGTGCCTGGAGTGCCGGTGCGAAGATTGGCTACACCTTC
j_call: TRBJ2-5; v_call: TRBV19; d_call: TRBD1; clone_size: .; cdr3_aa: CASSKDTGGIPETQYF; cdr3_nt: TGTGCCAGTAGTAAAGATACAGGGGGAATTCCCGAGACCCAGTACTTC
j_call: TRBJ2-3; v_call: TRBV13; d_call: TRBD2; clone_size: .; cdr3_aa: CASSKTSGGTDTQYF; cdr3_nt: TGTGCCAGCAGCAAGACTAGCGGCGGCACAGATACGCAGTATTTT
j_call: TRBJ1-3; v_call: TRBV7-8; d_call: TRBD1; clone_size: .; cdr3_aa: CASSPLNRGNGNTIYF; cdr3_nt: TGTGCCAGCAGTCCACTGAACAGGGGTAACGGAAACACCATATATTTT
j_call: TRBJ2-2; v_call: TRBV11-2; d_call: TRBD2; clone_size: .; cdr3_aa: CASSLASGRTGELFF; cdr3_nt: TGTGCCAGCAGCCTGGCTAGCGGGAGGACCGGGGAGCTGTTTTTT
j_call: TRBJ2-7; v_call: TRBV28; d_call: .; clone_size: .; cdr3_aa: CASSSPTLGHSYEQYF; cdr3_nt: TGTGCCAGCAGTTCGCCCACGCTTGGCCATTCCTACGAGCAGTACTTC
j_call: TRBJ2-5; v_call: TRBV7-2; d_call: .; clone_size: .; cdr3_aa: CASSLVGGETQYF; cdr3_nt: TGTGCCAGCAGCTTAGTTGGCGGGGAGACCCAGTACTTC
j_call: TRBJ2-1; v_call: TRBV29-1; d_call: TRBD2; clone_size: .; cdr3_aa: CSVTTKTSGFYNEQFF; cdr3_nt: TGCAGCGTTACAACAAAGACTAGCGGGTTCTACAATGAGCAGTTCTTC
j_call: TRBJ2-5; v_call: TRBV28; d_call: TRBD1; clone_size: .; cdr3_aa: CASRKWTGQGEETQYF; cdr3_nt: TGTGCCAGCAGGAAATGGACAGGGCAGGGAGAGGAGACCCAGTACTTC
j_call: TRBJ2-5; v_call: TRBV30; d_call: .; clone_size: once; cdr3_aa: CAWSRGETQYF; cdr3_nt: TGTGCCTGGAGTCGGGGAGAGACCCAGTACTTC
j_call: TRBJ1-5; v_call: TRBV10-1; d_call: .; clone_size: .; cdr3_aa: CASSEKVRGKRGNQPQHF; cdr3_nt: TGCGCCAGCAGTGAGAAAGTTCGGGGGAAAAGGGGCAATCAGCCCCAGCATTTT
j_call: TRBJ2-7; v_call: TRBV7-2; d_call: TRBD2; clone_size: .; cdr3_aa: CASSLGTSGSEQYF; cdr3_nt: TGTGCCAGCAGCTTGGGGACTAGCGGGAGCGAGCAGTACTTC
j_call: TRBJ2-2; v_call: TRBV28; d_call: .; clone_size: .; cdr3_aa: CASSSPGGESNTGELFF; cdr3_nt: TGTGCCAGCAGTAGCCCGGGGGGCGAATCGAACACCGGGGAGCTGTTTTTT
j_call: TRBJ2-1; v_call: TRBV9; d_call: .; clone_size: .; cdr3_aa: CASSVGRVNEQFF; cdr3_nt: TGTGCCAGCAGCGTAGGCAGGGTCAATGAGCAGTTCTTC
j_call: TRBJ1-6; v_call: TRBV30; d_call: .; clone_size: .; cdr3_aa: CAWNDNSPLHF; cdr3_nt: TGTGCCTGGAACGATAATTCACCCCTCCACTTT
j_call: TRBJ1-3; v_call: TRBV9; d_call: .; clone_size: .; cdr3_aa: CASSRQVGENTIYF; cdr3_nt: TGTGCCAGCAGCAGACAGGTGGGAGAAAACACCATATATTTT
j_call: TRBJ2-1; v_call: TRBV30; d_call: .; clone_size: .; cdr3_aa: CAWSVLAAIPFEQFF; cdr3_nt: TGTGCCTGGAGTGTCCTAGCCGCTATACCCTTTGAGCAGTTCTTC
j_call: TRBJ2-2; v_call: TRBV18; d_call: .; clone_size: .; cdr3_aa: CASSPRGAGELFF; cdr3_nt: TGTGCCAGCTCACCACGGGGGGCCGGGGAGCTGTTTTTT
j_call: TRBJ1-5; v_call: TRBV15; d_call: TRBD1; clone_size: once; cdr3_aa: CATSSQRTGAGQPQHF; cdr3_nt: TGTGCCACCAGTTCCCAGAGGACAGGGGCAGGTCAGCCCCAGCATTTT
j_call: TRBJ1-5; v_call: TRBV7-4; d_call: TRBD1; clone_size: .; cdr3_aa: CASSPRQGTHPNQPQHF; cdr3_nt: TGTGCCAGCAGCCCGAGACAGGGGACCCACCCCAATCAGCCCCAGCATTTT
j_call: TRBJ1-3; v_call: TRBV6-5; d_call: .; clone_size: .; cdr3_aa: CASRAGSGNTIYF; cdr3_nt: TGTGCCAGCAGGGCAGGGTCTGGAAACACCATATATTTT
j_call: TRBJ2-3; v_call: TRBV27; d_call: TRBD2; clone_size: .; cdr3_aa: CASLKLAGSTDTQYF; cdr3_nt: TGTGCCAGCCTGAAACTAGCGGGAAGCACAGATACGCAGTATTTT
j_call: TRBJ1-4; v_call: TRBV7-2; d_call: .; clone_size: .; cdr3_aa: CASSYRDGNEKLFF; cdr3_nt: TGTGCCAGCAGCTACCGGGACGGGAATGAAAAACTGTTTTTT
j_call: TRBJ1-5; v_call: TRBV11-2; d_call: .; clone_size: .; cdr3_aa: CASSLGAGTVNQPQHF; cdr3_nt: TGTGCCAGCAGCTTAGGAGCAGGGACGGTCAATCAGCCCCAGCATTTT
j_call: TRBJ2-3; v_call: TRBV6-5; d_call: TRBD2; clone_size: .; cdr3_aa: CASRPRLASTDTQYF; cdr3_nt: TGTGCCAGCAGGCCCCGACTAGCAAGCACAGATACGCAGTATTTT
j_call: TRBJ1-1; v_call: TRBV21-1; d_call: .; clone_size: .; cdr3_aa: CASSNEGGPMNTEAFF; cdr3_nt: TGTGCCAGCAGCAATGAGGGGGGGCCGATGAACACTGAAGCTTTCTTT
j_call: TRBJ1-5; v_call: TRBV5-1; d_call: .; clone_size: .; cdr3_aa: CASSLVPTGSNQPQHF; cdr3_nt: TGCGCCAGCAGCTTGGTCCCGACAGGTTCCAATCAGCCCCAGCATTTT